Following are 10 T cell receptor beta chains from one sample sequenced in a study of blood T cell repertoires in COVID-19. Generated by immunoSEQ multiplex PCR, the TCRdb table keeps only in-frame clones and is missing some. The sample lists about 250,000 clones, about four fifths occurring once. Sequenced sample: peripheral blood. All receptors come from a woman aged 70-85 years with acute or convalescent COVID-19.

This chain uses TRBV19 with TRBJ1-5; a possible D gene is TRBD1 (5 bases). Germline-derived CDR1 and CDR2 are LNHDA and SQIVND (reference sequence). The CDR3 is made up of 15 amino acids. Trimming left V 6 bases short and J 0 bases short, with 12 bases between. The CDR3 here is CASSTTAYSNQPQHF. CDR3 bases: TGTGCCAGTAGCACGACAGCTTATAGCAATCAGCCCCAGCATTTT.

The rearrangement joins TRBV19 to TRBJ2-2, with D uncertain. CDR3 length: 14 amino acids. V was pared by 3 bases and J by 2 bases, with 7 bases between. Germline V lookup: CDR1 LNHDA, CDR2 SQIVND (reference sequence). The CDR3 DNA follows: TGTGCCAGTAGTATGAGGATAAACACCGGGGAGCTGTTTTTT. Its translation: CASSMRINTGELFF.

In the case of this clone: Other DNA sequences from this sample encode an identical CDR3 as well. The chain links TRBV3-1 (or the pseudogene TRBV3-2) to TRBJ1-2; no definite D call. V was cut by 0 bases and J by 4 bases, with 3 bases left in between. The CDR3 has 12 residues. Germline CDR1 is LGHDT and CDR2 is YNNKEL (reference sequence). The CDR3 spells CASSQDSYGYTF. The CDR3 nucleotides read TGTGCCAGCAGCCAAGACAGCTATGGCTACACCTTC.

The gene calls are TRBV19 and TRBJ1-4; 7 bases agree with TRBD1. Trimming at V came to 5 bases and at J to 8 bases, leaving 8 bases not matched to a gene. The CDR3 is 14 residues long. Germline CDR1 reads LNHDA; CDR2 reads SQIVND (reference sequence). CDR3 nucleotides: TGTGCCAGTAGTTCCCGACAGGGCGTGGAAAAACTGTTTTTT. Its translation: CASSSRQGVEKLFF.

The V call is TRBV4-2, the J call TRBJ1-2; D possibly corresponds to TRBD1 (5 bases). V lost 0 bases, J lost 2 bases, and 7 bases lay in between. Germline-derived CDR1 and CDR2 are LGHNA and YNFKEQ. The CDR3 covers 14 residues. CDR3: CASSQDQGNYGYTF. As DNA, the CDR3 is TGTGCCAGCAGCCAAGATCAGGGAAACTATGGCTACACCTTC.

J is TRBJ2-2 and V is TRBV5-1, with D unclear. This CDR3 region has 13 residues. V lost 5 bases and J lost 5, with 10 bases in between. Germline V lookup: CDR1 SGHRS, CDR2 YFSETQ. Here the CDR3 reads CASRESTTGELFF. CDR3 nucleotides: TGCGCCAGCAGGGAGTCCACTACCGGGGAGCTGTTTTTT.

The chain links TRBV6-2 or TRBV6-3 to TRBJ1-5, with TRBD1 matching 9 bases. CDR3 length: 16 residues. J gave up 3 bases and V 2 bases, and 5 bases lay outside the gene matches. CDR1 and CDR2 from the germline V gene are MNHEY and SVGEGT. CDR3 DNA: TGTGCCAGCAGTTACGGGACAGGGAGGAACAATCAGCCCCAGCATTTT. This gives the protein CASSYGTGRNNQPQHF.

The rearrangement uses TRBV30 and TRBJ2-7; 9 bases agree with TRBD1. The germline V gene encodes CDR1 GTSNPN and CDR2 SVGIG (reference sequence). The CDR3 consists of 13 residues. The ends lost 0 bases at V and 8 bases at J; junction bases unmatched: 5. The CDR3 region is CAWSVLTGGQQYF. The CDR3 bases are TGTGCCTGGAGTGTACTCACAGGGGGCCAGCAGTACTTC.

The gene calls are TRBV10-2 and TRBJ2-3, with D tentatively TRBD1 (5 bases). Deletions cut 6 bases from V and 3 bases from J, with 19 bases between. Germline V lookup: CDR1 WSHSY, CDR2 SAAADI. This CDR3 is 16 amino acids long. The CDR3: CASRGLLANPTDTQYF. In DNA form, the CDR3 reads TGCGCCAGCAGGGGGCTGCTCGCAAACCCGACAGATACGCAGTATTTT.

This CDR3 reads CASSLPTASNTEAFF. CDR3 coding DNA: TGCGCCAGCAGCTTACCGACAGCCTCGAACACTGAAGCTTTCTTT. The chain has TRBV5-1 and TRBJ1-1; D is possibly TRBD1 (5 bases). Between the trimmed V and J ends, which lost 2 bases and 1 base, there was a span of 12 bases. The CDR3 contains 15 residues. Per the germline V gene, CDR1 is SGHRS and CDR2 is YFSETQ.